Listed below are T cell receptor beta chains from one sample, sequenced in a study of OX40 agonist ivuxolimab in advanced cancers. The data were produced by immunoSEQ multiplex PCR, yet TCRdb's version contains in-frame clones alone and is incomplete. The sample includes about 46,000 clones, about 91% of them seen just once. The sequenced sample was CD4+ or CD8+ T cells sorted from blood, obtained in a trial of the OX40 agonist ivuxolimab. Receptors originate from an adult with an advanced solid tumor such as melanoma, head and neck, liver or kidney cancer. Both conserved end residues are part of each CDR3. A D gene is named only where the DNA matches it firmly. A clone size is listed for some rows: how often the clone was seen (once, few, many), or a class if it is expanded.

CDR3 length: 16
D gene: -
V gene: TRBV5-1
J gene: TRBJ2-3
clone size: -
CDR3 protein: CASSPLLWGDTDTQYF
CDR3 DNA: TGCGCCAGCAGCCCCCTTTTGTGGGGGGACACAGATACGCAGTATTTT

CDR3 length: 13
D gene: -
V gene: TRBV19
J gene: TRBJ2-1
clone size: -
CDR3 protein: CASSILEGLEQFF
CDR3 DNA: TGTGCCAGTAGTATTTTGGAGGGTCTTGAGCAGTTCTTC

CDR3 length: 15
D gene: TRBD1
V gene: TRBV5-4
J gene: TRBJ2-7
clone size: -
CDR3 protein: CASSLAGTGGDEQYF
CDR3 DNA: TGTGCCAGCAGCTTGGCCGGGACAGGGGGCGACGAGCAGTACTTC

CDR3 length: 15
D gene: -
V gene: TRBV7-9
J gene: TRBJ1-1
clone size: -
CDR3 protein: CASSFSLGVNTEAFF
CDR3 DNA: TGTGCCAGCAGCTTCTCGCTGGGTGTGAACACTGAAGCTTTCTTT

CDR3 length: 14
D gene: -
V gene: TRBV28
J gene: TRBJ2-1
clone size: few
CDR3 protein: CASSWPGRYNEQFF
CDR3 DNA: TGTGCCAGCAGTTGGCCGGGACGGTACAATGAGCAGTTCTTC

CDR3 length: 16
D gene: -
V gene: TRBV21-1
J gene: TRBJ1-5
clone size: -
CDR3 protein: CASSKSGTGGRRPQHF
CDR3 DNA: TGTGCCAGCAGCAAATCCGGGACAGGGGGCAGGAGGCCCCAGCATTTT

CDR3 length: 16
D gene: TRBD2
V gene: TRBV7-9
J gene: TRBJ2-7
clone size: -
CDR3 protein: CASSTPGLAGDYEQYF
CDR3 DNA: TGTGCCAGCAGCACGCCGGGACTAGCGGGAGATTACGAGCAGTACTTC

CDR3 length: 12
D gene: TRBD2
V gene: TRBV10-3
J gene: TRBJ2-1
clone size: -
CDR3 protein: CAIRTSGNEQFF
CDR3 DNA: TGTGCCATCAGGACTAGCGGCAATGAGCAGTTCTTC

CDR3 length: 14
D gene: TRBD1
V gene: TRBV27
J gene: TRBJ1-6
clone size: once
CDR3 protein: CASSPGTGYSPLHF
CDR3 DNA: TGTGCCAGCAGTCCAGGGACAGGGTATTCACCCCTCCACTTT

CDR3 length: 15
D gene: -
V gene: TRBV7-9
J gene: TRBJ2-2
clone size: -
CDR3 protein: CGALLLGFDSGELFF
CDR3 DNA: TGTGGGGCACTACTCCTTGGGTTTGATTCCGGGGAGCTGTTTTTT

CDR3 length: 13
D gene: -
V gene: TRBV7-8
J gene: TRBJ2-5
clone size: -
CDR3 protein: CASSLSGKETQYF
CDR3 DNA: TGTGCCAGCAGCTTATCCGGAAAAGAGACCCAGTACTTC

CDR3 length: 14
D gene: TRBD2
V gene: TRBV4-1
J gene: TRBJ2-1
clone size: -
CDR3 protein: CASSQVSGYNEQFF
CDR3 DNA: TGCGCCAGCAGCCAAGTTAGCGGGTACAATGAGCAGTTCTTC

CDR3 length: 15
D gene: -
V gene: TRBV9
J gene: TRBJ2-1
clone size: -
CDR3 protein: CASSFWDGAYNEQFF
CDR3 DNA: TGTGCCAGCAGCTTTTGGGACGGGGCCTACAATGAGCAGTTCTTC

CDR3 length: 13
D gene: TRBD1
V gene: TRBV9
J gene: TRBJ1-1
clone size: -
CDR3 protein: CASSSDRGTEAFF
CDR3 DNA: TGTGCCAGCAGCTCAGACAGGGGGACTGAAGCTTTCTTT

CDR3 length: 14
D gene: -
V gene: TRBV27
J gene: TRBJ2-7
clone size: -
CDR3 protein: CASSFRRDGYEQYF
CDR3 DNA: TGTGCCAGCAGTTTTAGGAGGGATGGCTACGAGCAGTACTTC

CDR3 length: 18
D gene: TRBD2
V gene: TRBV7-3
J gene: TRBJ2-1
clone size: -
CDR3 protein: CASSLTPSGGAYVYEQFF
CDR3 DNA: TGTGCCAGCAGCTTAACCCCTAGCGGGGGGGCATATGTGTATGAGCAGTTCTTC

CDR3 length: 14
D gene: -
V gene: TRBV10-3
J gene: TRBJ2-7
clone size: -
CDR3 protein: CAISTHGQLYEQYF
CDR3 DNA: TGTGCCATCAGTACTCACGGACAGCTCTACGAGCAGTACTTC

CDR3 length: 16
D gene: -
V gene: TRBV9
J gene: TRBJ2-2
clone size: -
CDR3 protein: CASSVSRRPNTGELFF
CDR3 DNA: TGTGCCAGCAGCGTTAGCCGACGTCCAAACACCGGGGAGCTGTTTTTT

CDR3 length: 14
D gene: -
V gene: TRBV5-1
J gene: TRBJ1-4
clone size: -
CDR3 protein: CASSWVGRDEKLFF
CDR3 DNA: TGCGCCAGCAGCTGGGTAGGCAGGGATGAAAAACTGTTTTTT

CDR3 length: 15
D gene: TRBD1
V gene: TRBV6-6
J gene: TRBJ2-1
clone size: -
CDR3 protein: CASSPGTGAYNEQFF
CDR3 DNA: TGTGCCAGCAGTCCCGGGACAGGAGCCTACAATGAGCAGTTCTTC

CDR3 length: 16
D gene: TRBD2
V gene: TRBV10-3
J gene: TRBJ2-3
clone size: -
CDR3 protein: CAIRGELARRFDTQYF
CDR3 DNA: TGTGCCATCAGGGGTGAACTAGCGAGGAGATTTGATACGCAGTATTTT

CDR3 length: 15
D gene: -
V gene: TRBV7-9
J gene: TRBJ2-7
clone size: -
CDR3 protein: CASSLRGSLPYEQYF
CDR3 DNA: TGTGCCAGCAGCTTAAGAGGTAGTCTCCCCTACGAGCAGTACTTC

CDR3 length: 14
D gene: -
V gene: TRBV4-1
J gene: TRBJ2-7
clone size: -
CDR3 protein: CASSQEIMAGEQYF
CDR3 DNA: TGCGCCAGCAGCCAAGAGATTATGGCTGGCGAGCAGTACTTC

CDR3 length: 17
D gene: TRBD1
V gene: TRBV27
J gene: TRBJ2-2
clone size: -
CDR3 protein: CASSLYGTGFLGGELFF
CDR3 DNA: TGTGCCAGCAGTTTATATGGGACAGGGTTTCTTGGAGGGGAGCTGTTTTTT